This is a list of T cell receptor beta chains from one sample in a study of shared clonotypes between healthy human individuals. Produced via immunoSEQ multiplex PCR; TCRdb's table is partial and in-frame only. The sample shows 850,000 to 1,100,000 clones, approximately 80% of them seen only once. The material sequenced was memory CD4+ T cells from PBMCs. The receptors were gathered from a man between 18 and 29 years old in good health. Some clones in this sample may be carry-over from other donors' samples. CDR3s include the opening cysteine and the closing phenylalanine or tryptophan. A D gene is named only where the DNA matches it firmly. Expanded clones get a size class; other rows say once, few or many, or leave the size out.

TRBV6-6	.	TRBD1	TRBJ2-3	CASSTRDRGTDTQYF	TGTGCCAGCAGTACCAGGGACAGGGGCACAGATACGCAGTATTTT
TRBV28	.	TRBD1	TRBJ1-2	CASSSYSGGGSYGYTF	TGTGCCAGCAGTTCCTACTCAGGGGGTGGAAGCTATGGCTACACCTTC
TRBV6-1	.	.	TRBJ2-2	CASSEPGDTGELFF	TGTGCCAGCAGTGAACCCGGGGACACCGGGGAGCTGTTTTTT
TRBV10-3	.	.	TRBJ1-4	CAISERQEDEKLFF	TGTGCCATCAGTGAACGGCAGGAGGATGAAAAACTGTTTTTT
TRBV11-2	once	.	TRBJ2-2	CASSLRRVRGKTGELFF	TGTGCCAGCAGCCTTCGACGGGTTCGCGGGAAGACCGGGGAGCTGTTTTTT
TRBV27	.	.	TRBJ2-7	CASSPKQTSYEQYF	TGTGCCAGCAGTCCGAAGCAGACCTCCTACGAGCAGTACTTC
TRBV6-1	.	.	TRBJ2-3	CASRPLSGRTDTQYF	TGTGCCAGCAGACCCCTCTCGGGCCGCACAGATACGCAGTATTTT
TRBV29-1	.	.	TRBJ2-5	CSVTGTPKETQYF	TGCAGCGTTACCGGGACGCCGAAAGAGACCCAGTACTTC
TRBV28	once	.	TRBJ1-5	CASDSGGLRPQHF	TGTGCCAGCGACTCGGGAGGGTTAAGGCCCCAGCATTTT
TRBV5-1	.	.	TRBJ2-1	CASSIGPNNEQFF	TGCGCCAGCAGCATCGGACCCAACAATGAGCAGTTCTTC
TRBV7-2	.	.	TRBJ2-7	CASRQDTNYEQYF	TGTGCCAGTAGACAGGATACTAACTACGAGCAGTACTTC
TRBV6-1	.	TRBD1	TRBJ1-2	CASRAGGFNGYTF	TGTGCCAGCAGGGCAGGGGGTTTTAATGGCTACACCTTC
TRBV5-1	.	TRBD1	TRBJ1-2	CASSLLRDSTYGYTF	TGCGCCAGCAGCTTATTAAGGGACAGCACCTATGGCTACACCTTC
TRBV10-3	few	TRBD1	TRBJ1-1	CAIGRGLDTEAFF	TGTGCCATCGGGAGGGGGCTCGACACTGAAGCTTTCTTT
TRBV2	once	TRBD2	TRBJ2-7	CASSSWTSGASYEQYF	TGTGCCAGCAGTTCCTGGACTAGCGGGGCCTCCTACGAGCAGTACTTC
TRBV11-2	.	.	TRBJ2-3	CASSLGRLDTQYF	TGTGCCAGCAGCTTAGGCCGACTGGATACGCAGTATTTT
TRBV4-2	.	TRBD2	TRBJ2-2	CASSQGSVSGGSTGELFF	TGTGCCAGCAGCCAAGGGTCGGTTTCGGGGGGAAGCACCGGGGAGCTGTTTTTT
TRBV5-1	.	TRBD2	TRBJ2-5	CASSFGLAGAETQYF	TGCGCCAGCAGCTTCGGGCTAGCGGGAGCAGAGACCCAGTACTTC
TRBV19	.	TRBD1	TRBJ1-2	CASMSQGAYGYTF	TGTGCCAGTATGTCACAGGGGGCTTATGGCTACACCTTC
TRBV7-6	.	.	TRBJ2-2	CASSLAPGGSTGELFF	TGTGCCAGCAGCTTAGCGCCCGGGGGAAGCACCGGGGAGCTGTTTTTT
TRBV20-1	.	.	TRBJ2-5	CSARDLGAQYF	TGCAGTGCTAGAGATCTAGGGGCCCAGTACTTC
TRBV6-5	.	.	TRBJ2-7	CASSYGRRYEQYF	TGTGCCAGCAGTTACGGGCGCCGGTACGAGCAGTACTTC
TRBV27	.	.	TRBJ2-3	CASNAGTDTQYF	TGTGCCAGCAATGCGGGCACAGATACGCAGTATTTT
TRBV5-1	.	.	TRBJ1-3	CASSPDSSSGNTIYF	TGCGCCAGCAGCCCAGACTCGAGCTCTGGAAACACCATATATTTT
TRBV7-2	.	TRBD1	TRBJ1-1	CASSLRRDRETEAFF	TGTGCCAGCAGCTTACGCCGGGACAGAGAAACTGAAGCTTTCTTT
TRBV7-2	few	TRBD2	TRBJ2-4	CASSFSGGRSVNIQYF	TGTGCCAGCAGCTTCTCGGGCGGGAGGTCCGTAAACATTCAGTACTTC
TRBV4-3	once	.	TRBJ2-7	CASSRDGASSYEQYF	TGCGCCAGCAGCCGGGACGGTGCGAGCTCCTACGAGCAGTACTTC
TRBV30	.	.	TRBJ2-2	CAWTPDTNTGELFF	TGTGCCTGGACCCCGGACACAAATACCGGGGAGCTGTTTTTT
TRBV27	.	.	TRBJ1-2	CASSLSIGQSYTF	TGTGCCAGCAGTTTATCGATAGGCCAGTCCTACACCTTC
TRBV27	.	TRBD1	TRBJ1-1	CASSNRGRVTEAFF	TGTGCCAGCAGTAACAGGGGGCGCGTCACTGAAGCTTTCTTT
TRBV7-2	.	.	TRBJ1-5	CASSLNQIQPQHF	TGTGCCAGCAGCTTAAATCAGATTCAGCCCCAGCATTTT
TRBV7-9	.	.	TRBJ1-5	CASSLGTDNSNQPQHF	TGTGCCAGCAGCCTGGGGACGGATAATAGCAATCAGCCCCAGCATTTT
TRBV9	.	.	TRBJ1-5	CASSDGAGPQHF	TGTGCCAGCAGCGACGGTGCGGGGCCCCAGCATTTT
TRBV5-4	.	TRBD2	TRBJ2-1	CASSGGLAGFDEQFF	TGTGCCAGCAGCGGGGGACTAGCGGGGTTCGATGAGCAGTTCTTC
TRBV5-4	few	TRBD1	TRBJ2-3	CASSDRGGQTDTQYF	TGTGCCAGCAGCGACCGTGGGGGACAGACAGATACGCAGTATTTT
TRBV5-1	.	.	TRBJ2-7	CASSLRRISGLIYEQYF	TGCGCCAGCAGCTTGCGGCGGATAAGCGGACTGATCTACGAGCAGTACTTC
TRBV4-3	.	.	TRBJ2-2	CASSQDSFPGELFF	TGCGCCAGCAGCCAAGATTCTTTCCCCGGGGAGCTGTTTTTT
TRBV7-6	few	.	TRBJ2-3	CASSPQRAGDTQYF	TGTGCCAGCAGCCCGCAAAGGGCGGGAGATACGCAGTATTTT
TRBV18	.	.	TRBJ2-5	CASSALHGETQYF	TGTGCCAGCTCAGCCCTCCACGGGGAGACCCAGTACTTC
TRBV6-6	.	TRBD2	TRBJ2-7	CASSFTSGNYEQYF	TGTGCCAGCAGTTTCACTAGCGGGAACTACGAGCAGTACTTC
TRBV5-1	.	TRBD2	TRBJ2-1	CASSSLAGGLVNEQFF	TGCGCCAGCAGCTCACTAGCGGGAGGGCTTGTCAATGAGCAGTTCTTC
TRBV5-4	.	.	TRBJ2-1	CASSLVVGSYNEQFF	TGTGCCAGCAGCTTGGTAGTAGGGTCCTACAATGAGCAGTTCTTC
TRBV6-1	.	.	TRBJ1-5	CASSEGGKQPQHF	TGTGCCAGCAGTGAAGGAGGGAAGCAGCCCCAGCATTTT
TRBV6-5	.	.	TRBJ2-5	CASRPRLYQETQYF	TGTGCCAGCAGGCCAAGACTTTACCAAGAGACCCAGTACTTC
TRBV4-2	.	.	TRBJ1-4	CASSPKPGLNEKLFF	TGTGCCAGCAGCCCAAAGCCAGGGCTTAATGAAAAACTGTTTTTT
TRBV5-1	.	TRBD1	TRBJ1-1	CASSYYGTGGLNTEAFF	TGCGCCAGCAGCTACTACGGGACAGGGGGCTTGAACACTGAAGCTTTCTTT
TRBV7-9	.	TRBD2	TRBJ2-5	CASSPTSGRPQETQYF	TGTGCCAGCAGCCCCACTAGCGGGAGGCCCCAAGAGACCCAGTACTTC
TRBV28	.	.	TRBJ1-4	CASSYINEKLFF	TGTGCCAGCAGTTATATTAATGAAAAACTGTTTTTT
TRBV25-1	few	.	TRBJ1-1	CASSDQTGNTEAFF	TGTGCCAGCAGTGACCAAACAGGGAACACTGAAGCTTTCTTT
TRBV28	.	.	TRBJ1-2	CASSSPRDGYTF	TGTGCCAGCAGTTCCCCCAGGGACGGCTACACCTTC
TRBV5-1	.	.	TRBJ1-1	CASSLAAGQGTEAFF	TGCGCCAGCAGCTTGGCGGCGGGGCAGGGGACTGAAGCTTTCTTT
TRBV7-7	.	.	TRBJ2-1	CASSLGGKGNNEQFF	TGTGCCAGCAGCTTAGGGGGGAAAGGCAACAATGAGCAGTTCTTC
TRBV4-3	.	TRBD2	TRBJ2-5	CASSQDPTSGRTQYF	TGCGCCAGCAGCCAAGATCCCACTAGCGGGAGAACCCAGTACTTC
TRBV28	few	.	TRBJ1-5	CASSLSGRVNQPQHF	TGTGCCAGCAGTTTATCCGGCAGGGTTAATCAGCCCCAGCATTTT
TRBV13	.	.	TRBJ1-2	CASSLGREQGGYTF	TGTGCCAGCAGCTTAGGAAGGGAGCAGGGAGGCTACACCTTC
TRBV9	.	.	TRBJ2-3	CASSASGGQSDTQYF	TGTGCCAGCAGCGCCAGTGGGGGGCAATCAGATACGCAGTATTTT
TRBV6-5	.	TRBD1	TRBJ2-7	CASSYQDREQYF	TGTGCCAGCAGTTACCAGGACAGGGAGCAGTACTTC
TRBV5-1	.	.	TRBJ1-5	CASSLGGSNQPQHF	TGCGCCAGCAGCTTGGGCGGTAGCAATCAGCCCCAGCATTTT
TRBV9	.	TRBD1	TRBJ2-7	CASSIRDSYEQYF	TGTGCCAGCAGCATAAGGGACAGCTACGAGCAGTACTTC